This T cell receptor beta chain came from a study of shared clonotypes between healthy human individuals. General study findings and limits: The authors sampled blood alone, and tissue repertoires likely differ. What limited the represented genetic and exposure-history diversity was the small number of donors.

Nashville, Tennessee was home to all donors, who were Caucasian adults. On this clone itself: As yet, its antigen is unknown.

Trimming cost V 6 bases and J 8 bases, with 15 bases left between them. In germline, CDR1 is SGHRS, CDR2 YFSETQ. CDR3 length equals 14 residues. For each subset, genomic DNA was distributed in equal portions over several immunoSEQ plates. Method: immunoSEQ multiplex PCR; TCRdb's copy keeps in-frame clones and lacks some. The profile covers millions of clones, with around nine tenths appearing a single time and about 0.13% taken by the ten largest. The chain carries TRBV5-1 and TRBJ1-6, with D possibly being TRBD1 (5 bases). The sample was naive CD4+ T cells sorted from blood. Subset of the sample: CD45RA+ positively selected. This TCR was recovered from a young man in good health. The CDR3: CASTLGTQDSPLHF. The CDR3 nucleotides read TGCGCCAGCACACTCGGGACCCAAGATTCACCCCTCCACTTT.